This TCR beta chain appears in the sequencing data of a study of shared clonotypes between healthy human individuals. Germline V gene sequence: CDR1 SGHTA, CDR2 FQGNSA. The CDR3 is 15 residues long. V lost 5 bases to trimming and J lost 0 bases, with 13 bases between them. Assay used: immunoSEQ multiplex PCR; TCRdb lists only in-frame clones, some missing. The sample contains roughly 2,300,000 clones, 80% to 95% of which appear only once. The clonotype originates from a man younger than 35 in good health. Some clones in this sample may be carry-over from other donors' samples. The sequenced material came from naive CD4+ T cells from PBMCs. Subset denoted: CD45RA+ positively selected. The V gene is TRBV7-2, the J gene TRBJ1-1; the D is unclear. CDR3 sequence (DNA): TGTGCCAGCAGCCAGGAAATAGCCGTGAACACTGAAGCTTTCTTT. Translating gives CASSQEIAVNTEAFF.